The rows below give T cell receptor beta chains drawn from one sample of a study of Graves' ophthalmopathy and Graves' hyperthyroidism. TCRdb independently ran MiXCR on the multiplex PCR reads; one entry per CDR3 protein. The sample consists of more than 150,000 distinct CDR3 sequences, roughly two fifths of them appearing once. The source material was peripheral blood. These receptors were taken from a woman aged 40 to 50 with Graves' ophthalmopathy. The CDR3 runs from the conserved cysteine through the conserved F or W. A D gene is named only where the DNA matches it firmly. Expanded clones get a size class; other rows say once, few or many, or leave the size out.

j_call d_call clone_size v_call cdr3_nt cdr3_aa
TRBJ1-1 - - TRBV28 TGTGCCAGCAGTTGGCTAAGTACCGGGCAGAACACTGAAGCTTTCTTT CASSWLSTGQNTEAFF
TRBJ2-5 - many TRBV3-1 TGTGCCAGCGGGGGGAGATTCGAGGAGACCCAGTACTTC CASGGRFEETQYF
TRBJ1-1 - - TRBV29-1 TGCAGCGTTGCAGGGAGGGTGGCTGAAGCTTTCTTT CSVAGRVAEAFF
TRBJ2-5 TRBD2 many TRBV6-5 TGTGCCAGCAGCGGGGGGGACCCCGCGTGGAACCAAGAGACCCAGTACTTC CASSGGDPAWNQETQYF
TRBJ2-7 TRBD1 many TRBV5-4 TGTGCCAGCAGCTTGGATTGGAGGACAGGGTCTTACGAGCAGTACTTC CASSLDWRTGSYEQYF
TRBJ1-2 - - TRBV29-1 TGCAGCGTTGAAGGCGGCAGCCGGGCCTATGGCTACACCTTC CSVEGGSRAYGYTF
TRBJ2-2 TRBD2 many TRBV6-1 TGTGCCAGCACCTGGAGAGGGACTAGCGCGGACGGGGAGCTGTTTTTT CASTWRGTSADGELFF
TRBJ2-7 TRBD1 - TRBV27 TGTGCCAGCAGTCTAGGGACAGGGGATTTCTACGAGCAGTACTTC CASSLGTGDFYEQYF
TRBJ1-2 - - TRBV12-3/TRBV12-4 TGTGCCAGCAGCCGCCACATAGATGGCTACACCTTC CASSRHIDGYTF
TRBJ1-5 - many TRBV19 TGTGCCAGTACGCAGGGCGGACAGCCCCAGCATTTT CASTQGGQPQHF
TRBJ2-7 TRBD2 once TRBV6-2/TRBV6-3 TGTGCCAGCAGTTACAGGACAGGGACGGGACTAGCGGAGGACGAGCAGTACTTC CASSYRTGTGLAEDEQYF
TRBJ2-7 TRBD2 many TRBV25-1 TGTGCCAGCAGTGAATCTAGCGGGAGTATCGAGCAGTACTTC CASSESSGSIEQYF
TRBJ1-1 TRBD1 few TRBV9 TGTGCCAGCAGCATACAGGGGGACTTCACTGAAGCTTTCTTT CASSIQGDFTEAFF
TRBJ2-7 TRBD1 many TRBV7-3 TGTGCCAGCAGCTTAAGACAGGGTGGCGAGCAGTACTTC CASSLRQGGEQYF
TRBJ1-1 - many TRBV7-8 TGTGCCAGCAGCCCCACCATGCACACTGAAGCTTTCTTT CASSPTMHTEAFF
TRBJ1-5 TRBD1 many TRBV28 TGTGCCAGCATCTTCCGGGACAGGGATAGTCAGCCCCAGCATTTT CASIFRDRDSQPQHF
TRBJ1-2 TRBD1 - TRBV30 TGTGCCTCCCAACAGGGGAACTATGGCTACACCTTC CASQQGNYGYTF
TRBJ1-2 TRBD1 - TRBV28 TGTGCCAGCACCACGCACGGGACAGACTATGGCTACACCTTC CASTTHGTDYGYTF
TRBJ2-7 - many TRBV18 TGTGCCAGCTCATACACGGGTGGGCTCTACGAGCAGTACTTC CASSYTGGLYEQYF
TRBJ2-7 TRBD1 many TRBV4-1 TGCGCCAGCAGCCAGTCTGGGACAGGGGCCTACGAGCAGTACTTC CASSQSGTGAYEQYF
TRBJ2-7 - many TRBV9 TGTGCCAGCAGCGCCGAGCCGGACTTAGGTCCCGAGCAGTACTTC CASSAEPDLGPEQYF
TRBJ2-7 TRBD2 few TRBV6-5 TGTGCCAGCAGTTACTCGACTAGCGTTGCCTACGAGCAGTACTTC CASSYSTSVAYEQYF
TRBJ2-2 - many TRBV6-5 TGTGCCAGCAGAAACACCGGGGAGCTGTTTTTT CASRNTGELFF
TRBJ2-7 - many TRBV7-8 TGTGCCAGCAGCCCCGGCCAGGGGGAGCAGTACTTC CASSPGQGEQYF